The next 27 T cell receptor beta chains were all read from a single sample in a study of T cells in Graves' hyperthyroidism and ophthalmopathy. TCR beta CDR3 sequences were amplified from RNA transcripts. The HTBI primer set was used in a first-round RT-PCR of the TCR CDR3. TCRdb recomputed calls from the multiplex PCR reads with MiXCR, one row per CDR3 protein. The sample has about 300,000 distinct CDR3 sequences, roughly 19% seen once. Sequencing was done on a sample of blood. These TCRs come from a man aged 45-60 years with Graves' ophthalmopathy.

This clonotype was detected a few times. One end of the junction varies from germline; a read error may be responsible. The J gene is TRBJ2-3, the V gene TRBV5-4, with 8 bases lining up with TRBD2. The CDR3 runs to 14 residues. Germline CDR1 and CDR2: SGHNT and YYREEE (reference sequence). The CDR3 is CTSSGGPPGDTQYF. CDR3 nucleotides: TGTACCAGCAGCGGGGGACCTCCGGGAGATACGCAGTATTTT.

The chain links TRBV25-1 to TRBJ2-2; 8 bases are shared with TRBD1. The CDR3 length is 16 residues. V shed 2 bases, J shed 2 bases, and the junction held 4 bases outside the gene matches. CDR1 MGHDK and CDR2 SYGVNS come from the germline V gene. The CDR3 DNA is TGTGCCAGCAGTGAAAGCAGGGGGCAAAACACCGGGGAGCTGTTTTTT. This encodes CASSESRGQNTGELFF.

The V and J genes are TRBV12-3 or TRBV12-4 and TRBJ2-1, with TRBD2 matching over 10 bases. Trimming took 5 bases from V and 5 from J; bases not matched to a gene: 12. This CDR3 has 17 residues. CDR3 bases: TGTGCCAGCAGTCCTACCATTCTAGCGGGAGTGCACAATGAGCAGTTCTTC. Residues: CASSPTILAGVHNEQFF.

Ten or more counts support this clonotype. The CDR3 DNA reads TGTGCCAGCAGCCCGCAGGGTATCGGTTCCCTCGAGCAGTACTTC. Translated, it gives CASSPQGIGSLEQYF. The chain employs TRBV7-9 and TRBJ2-7; a weak D match, TRBD1 (5 bases). V lost 5 bases, J lost 6 bases, and 20 bases lay in between. The CDR3 runs to 15 residues. Looked up from germline, CDR1 is SEHNR and CDR2 is FQNEAQ (reference sequence).

The sample holds a few counts of this clonotype. This chain connects TRBV10-3 to TRBJ1-5; the D is unclear. The germline CDR1 and CDR2 sequences are ENHRY and SYGVKD. CDR3 size: 12 residues. V was cut by 10 bases and J by 1 base, with 8 bases left in between. Here the CDR3 DNA reads TGTGCCACCTCGGGGAGCAATCAGCCCCAGCATTTT. Protein product: CATSGSNQPQHF.

Many counts were recorded for this clonotype. The J gene is TRBJ2-1, the V gene TRBV2; 7 bases fit TRBD2. Germline CDR1 reads SNHLY; CDR2 reads FYNNEI. The CDR3 sequence is 16 residues long. Trimming removed 1 base from V and 4 bases from J; junction bases left unmatched: 7. CDR3 sequence (DNA): TGTGCCAGCAGTGAAGGTTGGGCGGGAGTGTACAATGAGCAGTTCTTC. Encoded protein: CASSEGWAGVYNEQFF. The full variable domain, with the rest looked up from reference TRBV2 and TRBJ2-1, is EPEVTQTPSHQVTQMGQEVILRCVPISNHLYFYWYRQILGQKVEFLVSFYNNEISEKSEIFDDQFSVERPDGSNFTLKIRSTKLEDSAMYFCASSEGWAGVYNEQFFGPGTRLTVL.

This clonotype has ten or more counts. The rearrangement uses TRBV20-1 and TRBJ2-7; TRBD2 agrees at 9 bases. The germline CDR1 and CDR2 sequences are DFQATT and SNEGSKA (reference sequence). V was pared by 6 bases and J by 3 bases, with 6 bases of the junction left unmatched. The CDR3 totals 13 residues. The CDR3 loop is CSAGRTSDYEQYF. The DNA for the CDR3 is TGCAGTGCCGGAAGGACTAGCGACTACGAGCAGTACTTC.

This rearrangement joins TRBV20-1 to TRBJ2-1; D might be TRBD1 or TRBD2, each matching 5 bases. The V and J ends lost 3 bases and 0 bases respectively, with 15 bases between them. The CDR3 consists of 16 residues. CDR1 DFQATT and CDR2 SNEGSKA come from the germline V gene (reference sequence). CDR3 sequence (DNA): TGCAGTGCTAGGGGACCCGTGCTAAGCTCCTACAATGAGCAGTTCTTC. This gives the protein CSARGPVLSSYNEQFF.

There are many counts of this clonotype. V usage is TRBV7-9 and J usage is TRBJ2-1, with TRBD2 identical over 14 bases. Germline V CDR1 and CDR2: SEHNR, FQNEAQ (reference sequence). The CDR3 is 14 residues long. The junction had 2 bases not matched to a gene; V was cut back by 3 bases and J by 10 bases. The CDR3: CASSLRTSGGEQFF. The CDR3 DNA reads TGTGCCAGCAGCTTGCGGACTAGCGGGGGGGAGCAGTTCTTC.

The chain combines TRBV4-1 with TRBJ2-7; D call uncertain. This CDR3 has 17 residues. Germline V lookup: CDR1 MGHRA, CDR2 YSYEKL. V was pared by 0 bases and J by 2 bases, with 17 bases between. In DNA, the CDR3 is TGCGCCAGCAGCCAAGATAGGGCCCCCAGAGAAACCTACGAGCAGTACTTC. This sequence encodes CASSQDRAPRETYEQYF.

This clonotype was seen repeatedly, ten times or more. An end of the junction differs from the germline gene, which may be a read error. The chain links TRBV11-1 to TRBJ2-3; tentative D call: TRBD1 (6 bases). CDR1 and CDR2 (germline): SGHAT, FQDESV (reference sequence). The CDR3 length is 14 residues. CDR3 sequence (DNA): TGTGCCAGCAGCGACACAGGGTCGACAGATACGCAGTGTTTT. It specifies CASSDTGSTDTQCF. The full variable domain, with the rest looked up from reference TRBV11-1 and TRBJ2-3, is EAEVAQSPRYKITEKSQAVAFWCDPISGHATLYWYRQILGQGPELLVQFQDESVVDDSQLPKDRFSAERLKGVDSTLKIQPAELGDSAMYLCASSDTGSTDTQCFGPGTRLTVL.

On this clonotype: In this CDR3 the conserved last residue, phenylalanine or tryptophan, is missing, so a read error is likely. J is TRBJ1-6 and V is TRBV6-2 or TRBV6-3; no reliable D call. With 9 bases removed from V and 8 bases from J, the gap between germline ends came to 14 bases. Germline V lookup: CDR1 MNHEY, CDR2 SVGEGT. The CDR3 loop spans 13 amino acids. The CDR3 DNA reads as TGTGCCAGTTCGGGCCAGGAATATTCACCCCTCCACATT. Protein: CASSGQEYSPLHI.

The sample holds many counts of this clonotype. The genes are TRBV3-1 and TRBJ2-2, with TRBD2 as a possible D gene (5 bases). The V gene lost 5 bases and the J gene lost 2 bases, with 6 bases spanning the gap. CDR1 LGHDT and CDR2 YNNKEL come from the germline V gene (reference sequence). The CDR3 spans 13 residues. The CDR3 is CASSGLNTGELFF. CDR3 coding DNA: TGTGCCAGCAGCGGACTTAACACCGGGGAGCTGTTTTTT.

J is TRBJ2-7 and V is TRBV11-2; no clear D gene. Trimming pared 5 bases from V and 3 bases from J, leaving 11 bases between. The CDR3 covers 13 residues. CDR1 is SGHAT, CDR2 FQNNGV, per germline. The CDR3 DNA reads TGTGCCAGCAGCATCCGACTGGACTACGAGCAGTACTTC. Its translation is CASSIRLDYEQYF. The full variable domain, with the rest looked up from reference TRBV11-2 and TRBJ2-7, is EAGVAQSPRYKIIEKRQSVAFWCNPISGHATLYWYQQILGQGPKLLIQFQNNGVVDDSQLPKDRFSAERLKGVDSTLKIQPAKLEDSAVYLCASSIRLDYEQYFGPGTRLTVT.

Only a few counts were recorded for this clonotype. The J gene is TRBJ2-3, the V gene TRBV2; D is possibly TRBD1 (7 bases). From germline, CDR1 is SNHLY and CDR2 FYNNEI. This CDR3 is 15 amino acids long. With 6 bases removed from V and 0 bases from J, the gap between germline ends came to 13 bases. CDR3 loop: CASRPQGTSTDTQYF. CDR3 nucleotides: TGTGCCAGCAGACCACAGGGGACTAGCACAGATACGCAGTATTTT. The full variable domain, rest sourced from reference TRBV2 and TRBJ2-3, is EPEVTQTPSHQVTQMGQEVILRCVPISNHLYFYWYRQILGQKVEFLVSFYNNEISEKSEIFDDQFSVERPDGSNFTLKIRSTKLEDSAMYFCASRPQGTSTDTQYFGPGTRLTVL.

The chain employs TRBV6-2 or TRBV6-3 and TRBJ2-5, with 16 positions matching TRBD2. This CDR3 is built from 18 residues. Germline trimming cut 7 bases from V and 5 bases from J; bases unmatched to any gene: 13. CDR1 is MNHEY and CDR2 is SVGEGT in the germline V gene. CDR3 sequence: CASTDPGTSGRARETQYF. The CDR3 bases are TGTGCCAGCACCGACCCGGGGACTAGCGGGAGGGCCAGGGAGACCCAGTACTTC.

The table lists this clonotype with many counts. The chain uses TRBV6-1 and TRBJ2-7; 12 bases line up with TRBD2. Germline-derived CDR1 and CDR2 are MNHNS and SASEGT. The CDR3 spans 14 residues. V was clipped by 7 bases and J by 3 bases; unmatched bases: 4. This CDR3 is CASTKGLAGYEQYF. CDR3 DNA sequence: TGTGCCAGCACCAAGGGACTAGCGGGCTACGAGCAGTACTTC.

This clonotype was picked up many times. The J gene is TRBJ1-2, the V gene TRBV2, with 7 bases identical to TRBD1. This CDR3 spans 12 amino acids. Germline V gene lookup returns CDR1 SNHLY and CDR2 FYNNEI. V lost 6 bases and J lost 4; bases outside the gene matches: 2. CDR3 sequence: CASRDRSYGYTF. The CDR3 DNA sequence: TGTGCCAGCAGGGACAGGAGCTATGGCTACACCTTC. The variable domain in full, with the rest retrieved from reference TRBV2 and TRBJ1-2, is EPEVTQTPSHQVTQMGQEVILRCVPISNHLYFYWYRQILGQKVEFLVSFYNNEISEKSEIFDDQFSVERPDGSNFTLKIRSTKLEDSAMYFCASRDRSYGYTFGSGTRLTVV.

A single count supports this clonotype. The chain joins TRBV12-3 or TRBV12-4 to TRBJ2-7, with 13 nucleotides matching TRBD2. V lost 6 bases and J lost 4; bases outside the gene matches: 15. The CDR3 length is 18 residues. The DNA of the CDR3 is TGTGCCAGCAGACACCCTCGGACTAGCGGGAGAGGAGGATACGAGCAGTACTTC. It codes for CASRHPRTSGRGGYEQYF.

This clonotype has only a few counts. The V gene is TRBV3-1, the J gene TRBJ1-2; 12 bases agree with TRBD1. Germline V gene data show CDR1 as LGHDT and CDR2 as YNNKEL (reference sequence). This CDR3 is 15 amino acids long. With 4 bases clipped from V and 5 bases from J, the junction kept 5 bases outside the gene matches. CDR3 coding DNA: TGTGCCAGCAGCCCGGGACAGGGGGCCGGATATGGCTACACCTTC. It yields the protein CASSPGQGAGYGYTF.

This clonotype was counted only a few times. V gene TRBV20-1 combines with J gene TRBJ2-3; 13 nucleotides agree with TRBD2. This CDR3 region has 15 residues. V trimming: 5 bases; J trimming: 2 bases; junction bases outside the gene matches: 4. The V gene's germline CDR1 is DFQATT and CDR2 SNEGSKA (reference sequence). In DNA form, the CDR3 reads TGCAGTGCTGTTGGACTAGCGGGAGTCACAGATACGCAGTATTTT. It yields the protein CSAVGLAGVTDTQYF.

This clonotype was observed a handful of times. The CDR3 DNA is TGTGCCAGCAGTTACCCCTTAGCGGGAGGGCCCGGGTACGAGCAGTACTTC. This encodes CASSYPLAGGPGYEQYF. The chain employs TRBV6-5 and TRBJ2-7, with 11 bases lining up with TRBD2. Germline CDR1 is MNHEY and CDR2 is SVGAGI. The CDR3 is 17 amino acids. Trimming took 2 bases from V and 4 from J; bases not matched to a gene: 10.

This clonotype has a handful of counts. The chain couples TRBV7-9 to TRBJ2-5, with 9 nucleotides matching TRBD2. J was trimmed by 5 bases and V by 5 bases; bases with no gene match: 9. This CDR3 comprises 15 residues. Germline CDR1 SEHNR, CDR2 FQNEAQ (reference sequence). DNA of the CDR3: TGTGCCAGCAGCCTGGGGGGACTAGCTGGGGAGACCCAGTACTTC. Translating gives CASSLGGLAGETQYF.

This clonotype was observed a handful of times. The genes are TRBV28 and TRBJ2-7; D unclear. Trimming stripped 5 bases from V and 2 bases from J, with 16 bases between. This CDR3 region has 15 residues. Germline loops: CDR1 MDHEN, CDR2 SYDVKM. This CDR3 is CASSPLNPGAYEQYF. In DNA, the CDR3 is TGTGCCAGCAGTCCCCTAAACCCTGGGGCCTACGAGCAGTACTTC. Based on the CDR3 plus reference TRBV28 and TRBJ2-7, the full variable domain is DVKVTQSSRYLVKRTGEKVFLECVQDMDHENMFWYRQDPGLGLRLIYFSYDVKMKEKGDIPEGYSVSREKKERFSLILESASTNQTSMYLCASSPLNPGAYEQYFGPGTRLTVT.

V and J are TRBV7-9 and TRBJ1-6; TRBD1 aligns across 8 bases. This CDR3 has 14 residues. Germline trimming cut 5 bases from V and 15 bases from J; bases unmatched to any gene: 12. The germline gives CDR1 SEHNR, CDR2 FQNEAQ (reference sequence). Written as DNA, the CDR3 is TGTGCCAGCAGCCAGAACCATGACAGGGGAGACCTCCACTTT. It is translated as CASSQNHDRGDLHF. Full variable domain (rest looked up from reference TRBV7-9 and TRBJ1-6): DTGVSQNPRHKITKRGQNVTFRCDPISEHNRLYWYRQTLGQGPEFLTYFQNEAQLEKSRLLSDRFSAERPKGSFSTLEIQRTEQGDSAMYLCASSQNHDRGDLHFGNGTRLTVT.

The chain carries TRBV5-1 and TRBJ2-7; TRBD1 matches at 7 bases. The J segment lost 7 bases and the V segment lost 3 bases, leaving 7 bases of the junction unmatched. The CDR3 sequence is 13 residues long. Looked up from germline, CDR1 is SGHRS and CDR2 is YFSETQ. Here the CDR3 reads CASSSNRGSEQYF. The CDR3 DNA follows: TGCGCCAGCAGCTCAAACAGGGGAAGTGAGCAGTACTTC.

This clonotype came up a few times. The rearrangement joins TRBV7-3 to TRBJ2-1; no firm D call. Germline CDR1 reads SGHTA; CDR2 reads FQGTGA. The CDR3 extends over 13 amino acids. Between the trimmed V and J ends, which lost 5 bases and 8 bases, there was a span of 13 bases. The CDR3 DNA reads as TGTGCCAGCAGCAAAGGCGGTATCCATGAGCAGTTCTTC. Translating it yields CASSKGGIHEQFF.